Presented here are 3 T cell receptor beta chains from one specimen sequenced in a study of breast tumors, draining lymph nodes, adjacent tissues. TCRdb re-derived calls from the multiplex PCR reads in MiXCR, one entry per CDR3 protein. The sample has 150,000 to 200,000 distinct CDR3 sequences, around 29% seen once; the top ten hold roughly 4.3%. The lymph nodes were axillary draining lymph nodes from breast cancer patients. Sequencing used axillary lymph node tissue. The receptor set was obtained from a female donor with breast cancer. Some clones in this sample may be carry-over from other donors' samples.

Many counts were recorded for this clonotype. V usage is TRBV14 and J usage is TRBJ2-1, with D maybe TRBD2 (5 bases). V was shortened by 4 bases and J by 7 bases, with 17 bases between the two germline ends. The CDR3 is 15 amino acids. CDR1 SGHDN and CDR2 FVKESK come from the germline V gene. The CDR3 is CASSRIIGVGNEQFF. CDR3 sequence (DNA): TGTGCCAGCAGCCGGATCATCGGGGTGGGGAATGAGCAGTTCTTC. Variable domain in full (rest from reference TRBV14 and TRBJ2-1): EAGVTQFPSHSVIEKGQTVTLRCDPISGHDNLYWYRRVMGKEIKFLLHFVKESKQDESGMPNNRFLAERTGGTYSTLKVQPAELEDSGVYFCASSRIIGVGNEQFFGPGTRLTVL.

This clonotype appeared many times. V gene TRBV28 combines with J gene TRBJ2-3, with a weak D call TRBD2 (5 bases). This CDR3 has 16 amino acids. Germline values: CDR1 MDHEN, CDR2 SYDVKM. V was pared by 5 bases and J by 1 base, with 16 bases between. The DNA of the CDR3 is TGTGCCAGCAGTCTTTTGCCCGTTAGCGGCACAGATACGCAGTATTTT. Translation gives CASSLLPVSGTDTQYF.

The chain uses TRBV28 and TRBJ2-1, with 10 nucleotides matching TRBD2. The CDR3 length is 16 residues. V trimming: 1 base; J trimming: 4 bases; junction bases outside the gene matches: 4. The germline CDR1 and CDR2 sequences are MDHEN and SYDVKM. CDR3 sequence: CASSLSGTSVYNEQFF. The CDR3 nucleotides read TGTGCCAGCAGTTTATCCGGGACTAGCGTTTACAATGAGCAGTTCTTC. The full variable domain, its missing parts supplied by reference TRBV28 and TRBJ2-1, is DVKVTQSSRYLVKRTGEKVFLECVQDMDHENMFWYRQDPGLGLRLIYFSYDVKMKEKGDIPEGYSVSREKKERFSLILESASTNQTSMYLCASSLSGTSVYNEQFFGPGTRLTVL.